A single T cell receptor beta chain is shown here with its context. The antigen remains undetermined. The data originate from a study of OX40 agonist ivuxolimab in advanced cancers. Broader study findings: The expanded peripheral T cells' antigen specificity was not determined.

Some clones are missing from TCRdb's copy, which holds only in-frame ones; the method was immunoSEQ multiplex PCR. This table holds 75,000 to 90,000 clones, roughly 85% found once. Germline-derived CDR1 and CDR2 are SGDLS and YYNGEE. The CDR3 has 15 amino acids. The V end was cut by 4 bases, the J end by 10 bases, with 18 bases between. This rearrangement joins TRBV9 to TRBJ1-6, with D possibly being TRBD1 (5 bases). This TCR was sampled from an adult with an advanced solid tumor such as melanoma, head and neck, liver or kidney cancer. This specimen consisted of CD4+ or CD8+ T cells sorted from blood, obtained in a trial of the OX40 agonist ivuxolimab. As DNA, the CDR3 is TGTGCCAGCAGCTCGAGGGTGGGGGAGAACTCACCCCTCCACTTT. Translation gives CASSSRVGENSPLHF.